This TCR beta chain originates from a study of T cell changes during pregnancy in multiple sclerosis. Germline V gene sequence: CDR1 MNHNS, CDR2 SASEGT. Deletions cut 3 bases from V and 5 bases from J, with 13 bases between. This CDR3 is 14 amino acids long. Assay: immunoSEQ multiplex PCR; the TCRdb copy retains only in-frame clones and omits some. The table has about 14,000 clones, roughly 90% seen once. This sample comprised CD8+ T cells from peripheral blood mononuclear cells, obtained after pregnancy. This rearrangement joins TRBV6-1 to TRBJ1-1, with a possible D match to TRBD1 (6 bases). The TCR comes from a female donor in good health, enrolled as a control in a pregnancy study. CDR3 sequence reads: CASSDRRGGTEAFF. The DNA for the CDR3 is TGTGCCAGCAGTGACCGGAGGGGGGGAACTGAAGCTTTCTTT.